This T cell receptor beta chain was captured in a study of blood T cell repertoires in COVID-19. Across the study: Some COVID-19 samples were acute and others convalescent; all came from the United States, Italy and Spain. The cDNA or gDNA used as material had been derived from T cells, B-cell-depleted T cells, or PBMCs.

CDR1 is MNHEY, CDR2 SVGAGI, per germline. V lost 11 bases to trimming and J lost 2 bases, with 20 bases between them. This CDR3 has 15 amino acids. Per the authors' pipeline: Amplification with reference gene primers provided the estimates of nucleated cell counts. TCRdb's table, derived via immunoSEQ multiplex PCR, lists solely in-frame clones and lacks some. For V, J and clone size, that table is used; D and trimming come from the DNA. The sample gives 230,000 or so clones, around four fifths of which show up once; 15% to 20% is in the top ten. The clonotype was recovered from a man aged 25 to 45 with active or convalescent COVID-19. This chain joins TRBV6-5 and TRBJ2-3, with a possible D match to TRBD2 (7 bases). The material sequenced was peripheral blood. The DNA for the CDR3 is TGTGCCGCCTCCCCAGAGGGGGGGAACACAGATACGCAGTATTTT. Its translation: CAASPEGGNTDTQYF.